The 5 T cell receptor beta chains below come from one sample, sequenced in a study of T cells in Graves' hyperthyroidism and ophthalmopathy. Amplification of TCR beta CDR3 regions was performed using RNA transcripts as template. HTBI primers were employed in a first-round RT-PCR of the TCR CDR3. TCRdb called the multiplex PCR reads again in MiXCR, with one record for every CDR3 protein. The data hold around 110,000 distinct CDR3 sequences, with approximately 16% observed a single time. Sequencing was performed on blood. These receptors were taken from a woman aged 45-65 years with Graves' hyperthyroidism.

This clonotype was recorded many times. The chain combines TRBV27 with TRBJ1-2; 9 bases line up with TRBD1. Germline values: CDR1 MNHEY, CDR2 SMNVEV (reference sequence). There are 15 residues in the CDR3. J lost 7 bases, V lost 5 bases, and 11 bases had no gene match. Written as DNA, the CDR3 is TGTGCCAGCAGTCGGGACAGGGAAACAACGAGTGGCTACACCTTC. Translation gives CASSRDRETTSGYTF.

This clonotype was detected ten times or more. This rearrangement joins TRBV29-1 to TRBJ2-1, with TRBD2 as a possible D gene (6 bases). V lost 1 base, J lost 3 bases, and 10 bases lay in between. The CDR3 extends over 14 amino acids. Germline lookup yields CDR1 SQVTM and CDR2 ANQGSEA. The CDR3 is CSVEGRELYNEQFF. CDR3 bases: TGCAGCGTTGAAGGGCGGGAACTCTACAATGAGCAGTTCTTC.

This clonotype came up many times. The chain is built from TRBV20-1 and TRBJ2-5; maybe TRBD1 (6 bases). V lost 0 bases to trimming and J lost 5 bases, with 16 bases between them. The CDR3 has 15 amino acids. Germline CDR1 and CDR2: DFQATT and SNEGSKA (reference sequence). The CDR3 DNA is TGCAGTGCTAGAGACGTGGACGGGACATCGGAGACCCAGTACTTC. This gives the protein CSARDVDGTSETQYF.

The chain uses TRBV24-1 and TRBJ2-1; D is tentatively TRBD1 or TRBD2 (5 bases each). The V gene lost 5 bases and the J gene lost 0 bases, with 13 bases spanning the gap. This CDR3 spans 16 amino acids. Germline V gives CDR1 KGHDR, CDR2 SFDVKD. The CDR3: CATSVGDQNSYNEQFF. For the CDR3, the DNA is TGTGCCACCAGTGTGGGGGACCAGAACTCCTACAATGAGCAGTTCTTC.

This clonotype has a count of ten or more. In DNA, the CDR3 is TGTGCCAGCTCATCGGGACAGGGCCGCGAGCAGTACTTC. This encodes CASSSGQGREQYF. The chain joins TRBV18 to TRBJ2-7, with 9 nucleotides matching TRBD1. Germline CDR1 and CDR2: KGHSH and LQKENI. The CDR3 extends over 13 amino acids. After removal of 5 bases from V and 6 bases from J, the junction contained 5 bases not matched to a gene.